The 14 T cell receptor beta chains reported below all come from one sample, sequenced in a study of PD-1 blockade in mismatch repair-deficient tumors. Assay used: immunoSEQ multiplex PCR; TCRdb lists only in-frame clones, some missing. This sample has roughly 130,000 clones; 85% to 90% occur once, and the top ten carry over 9.5%. The specimen was peripheral blood, collected just under 74 weeks after starting pembrolizumab. The receptors shown here come from an adult with mismatch repair-deficient cancer.

The chain is built from TRBV19 and TRBJ2-2; perhaps TRBD2 as D (6 bases). V was pared by 3 bases and J by 6 bases, with 11 bases between. From germline, CDR1 is LNHDA and CDR2 SQIVND (reference sequence). The CDR3 is made up of 14 amino acids. CDR3 sequence reads: CASSMGGGAGELFF. The CDR3 DNA reads TGTGCCAGTAGTATGGGAGGTGGGGCCGGGGAGCTGTTTTTT.

The chain's CDR3 is CASSGKGLEYEQYF. CDR3 nucleotide sequence: TGCGCCAGCAGCGGGAAGGGACTAGAGTACGAGCAGTACTTC. The rearrangement joins TRBV5-1 to TRBJ2-7; 8 bases match TRBD2. CDR3 size: 14 residues. The junction had 7 bases not matched to a gene; V was cut back by 4 bases and J by 4 bases. Germline-derived CDR1 and CDR2 are SGHRS and YFSETQ.

V is TRBV28 and J is TRBJ2-7; 9 bases align to TRBD2. The CDR3 loop spans 15 amino acids. The germline gives CDR1 MDHEN, CDR2 SYDVKM. J lost 3 bases, V lost 5 bases, and 8 bases had no gene match. The CDR3 protein is CASSPRLAANYEQYF. In DNA, the CDR3 is TGTGCCAGCAGTCCCCGACTAGCGGCTAACTACGAGCAGTACTTC.

The chain carries TRBV6-1 and TRBJ2-3; D is unresolved. Germline V CDR1 and CDR2: MNHNS, SASEGT. The V gene lost 2 bases and the J gene lost 6 bases, with 6 bases spanning the gap. The CDR3 has 12 residues. The CDR3 sequence: CASSERVDTQYF. The CDR3 nucleotides are TGTGCCAGCAGTGAAAGGGTGGATACGCAGTATTTT.

The chain uses TRBV20-1 and TRBJ2-7; D gene ambiguous. Trimming stripped 0 bases from V and 0 bases from J, with 0 bases between. This CDR3 comprises 11 residues. Germline assignment: CDR1 DFQATT and CDR2 SNEGSKA (reference sequence). The CDR3 sequence: CSARDSYEQYF. CDR3 DNA sequence: TGCAGTGCTAGAGACTCCTACGAGCAGTACTTC.

V and J are TRBV13 and TRBJ2-7; 9 bases agree with TRBD1. From germline, CDR1 is PRHDT and CDR2 FYEKMQ (reference sequence). This CDR3 has 15 amino acids. V was clipped by 5 bases and J by 3 bases; unmatched bases: 8. CDR3 sequence (DNA): TGTGCCAGCAGCACGAGGACAGGGGCCGGCTACGAGCAGTACTTC. It specifies CASSTRTGAGYEQYF.

The V call is TRBV28, the J call TRBJ1-1; no clear D. Looked up from germline, CDR1 is MDHEN and CDR2 is SYDVKM. The V gene lost 4 bases and the J gene lost 5 bases, with 8 bases spanning the gap. This CDR3 spans 12 amino acids. This chain's CDR3 is CASSWFRTEAFF. CDR3 bases: TGTGCCAGCAGTTGGTTTAGGACTGAAGCTTTCTTT.

This clone was picked up one time. V and J are TRBV7-9 and TRBJ1-1, with a possible D match to TRBD1 (5 bases). Trimming removed 5 bases from V and 0 bases from J, with 7 bases in between. Germline V CDR1 and CDR2: SEHNR, FQNEAQ (reference sequence). The CDR3 consists of 13 residues. CDR3 coding DNA: TGTGCCAGCAGCGTACAGGTGAACACTGAAGCTTTCTTT. This translates into CASSVQVNTEAFF.

The chain is built from TRBV27 and TRBJ2-7; the match to TRBD2 covers 8 bases. J gave up 2 bases and V 3 bases, and 15 bases lay outside the gene matches. The CDR3 contains 18 residues. Germline CDR1 MNHEY, CDR2 SMNVEV (reference sequence). CDR3 DNA sequence: TGTGCCAGCAGTTTGGTCGGGATAGCGGGAATCACACCCTACGAGCAGTACTTC. It is translated as CASSLVGIAGITPYEQYF.

V and J are TRBV10-3 and TRBJ2-7, with D possibly being TRBD2 (6 bases). The CDR3 contains 14 residues. Germline lookup yields CDR1 ENHRY and CDR2 SYGVKD. Trimming stripped 4 bases from V and 4 bases from J, with 14 bases between. The CDR3 spells CAISALTSKYEQYF. CDR3 coding DNA: TGTGCCATCAGTGCCCTGACTAGTAAGTACGAGCAGTACTTC.

J is TRBJ1-2 and V is TRBV28, with D perhaps TRBD1 (6 bases). CDR1 is MDHEN and CDR2 is SYDVKM in the germline V gene. The CDR3 is 16 residues long. Trimming shortened V by 10 bases and J by 1 base, and 22 bases separated the two germline ends. In DNA, the CDR3 is TGTGCCACCTCAGTGGGTATCAGGGGAATTAACTATGGCTACACCTTC. This translates into CATSVGIRGINYGYTF.

The rearrangement joins TRBV7-8 to TRBJ2-7, with D perhaps matching TRBD2 (7 bases). From germline, CDR1 is SGHVS and CDR2 FQNEAQ. The CDR3 contains 15 residues. With 1 base removed from V and 5 bases from J, the gap between germline ends came to 15 bases. CDR3 residues: CASSLGAGATDEQYF. DNA for the CDR3: TGTGCCAGCAGCTTAGGGGCGGGGGCCACCGACGAGCAGTACTTC.

The chain couples TRBV5-4 to TRBJ2-3; D unresolved. The CDR3 is 12 amino acids. The V gene lost 0 bases and the J gene lost 5 bases, with 4 bases spanning the gap. Germline V gene lookup returns CDR1 SGHNT and CDR2 YYREEE (reference sequence). CDR3: CASSLGIDTQYF. CDR3 coding DNA: TGTGCCAGCAGCTTGGGGATAGATACGCAGTATTTT.

The rearrangement uses TRBV5-1 and TRBJ2-2, with 8 bases matching TRBD1. The CDR3 is made up of 15 amino acids. The V and J ends lost 4 bases and 5 bases, in that order; junction bases with no gene match: 7. The germline CDR1 and CDR2 sequences are SGHRS and YFSETQ. The CDR3 nucleotides are TGCGCCAGCAGCATAACCAGGGGGCGAACCGGGGAGCTGTTTTTT. Translating gives CASSITRGRTGELFF.